Given below is one TCR beta chain in context. No antigen is known for it. The sample belongs to a study of T-cell reconstitution after alpha-beta-depleted transplantation in children. Molecular barcoding with unique molecular identifiers was used for the TCRbeta library. TCRdb analysed the PCR reads with MiXCR anew, one entry per CDR3 protein. The sample records almost 250,000 distinct CDR3 sequences, under 30% being singletons. Germline V CDR1 and CDR2: SGHVS, FNYEAQ. The CDR3 has 17 amino acids. With V trimmed by 5 bases and J by 0 bases, 11 bases remained unmatched. General study results and limits: In patients about two months after transplant, alpha-beta T cells reportedly arose from several hundred expanded graft clones.

The receptor was isolated from a girl aged 2 to 9 with Fanconi anemia, due to receive a stem cell transplant. The starting material was PBMCs, obtained before TCRalphabeta/CD19-depleted stem cell transplant. The chain employs TRBV7-6 and TRBJ2-3; TRBD2 matches 7 bases. CDR3: CASSRSMSGASTDTQYF. CDR3 DNA sequence: TGTGCCAGCAGCCGAAGCATGAGCGGGGCCAGCACAGATACGCAGTATTTT.